This TCR beta chain was found in a study of T cell repertoires in cytomegalovirus infection. Study information: TCR beta signatures that were public indicated CMV infection and matching HLA type.

The study, taken as a whole, reports: In two of eight donors, the top clonotype was HLA-C-restricted CMV-specific. Individuals carrying CMV plus the relevant HLA were identified by cumulative frequency of public TCR beta families.

Remarks on this clonotype: No antigen is known for it.

J gave up 2 bases and V 3 bases, and 5 bases lay outside the gene matches. The CDR3 totals 15 residues. Germline CDR1 and CDR2: ENHRY and SYGVKD. TCRdb redid the calling of the reads with MiXCR, one entry per CDR3 protein. The repertoire consists of some 390,000 distinct CDR3 sequences, with 15% to 20% occurring once and the leading ten covering approximately 10%. The V gene is TRBV10-3, the J gene TRBJ2-3, with 7 bases matching TRBD2. The sequenced sample was PBMCs. The sequence came from a human donor in good health (CMV status not recorded). Some clones in this sample may be carry-over from other donors' samples. Written as DNA, the CDR3 is TGTGCCATCAGTGAACAAGCGGGGTTCACAGATACGCAGTATTTT. This sequence encodes CAISEQAGFTDTQYF.